These 14 T cell receptor beta chains share one sample of origin, sequenced in a study of tumor-infiltrating lymphocytes in oesophageal squamous cell carcinoma. TCRdb passed the PCR reads through MiXCR, listing each CDR3 protein once. This table has 16,000 or so distinct CDR3 sequences, over 40% appearing once. The source material was esophageal tumor tissue. These receptors were obtained from a male donor with esophageal squamous cell carcinoma.

In regard to this clonotype: One end of the junction fails to match germline, which may point to a read error. This chain connects TRBV5-3 to TRBJ2-5; 7 bases map to TRBD2. TRBV5-3 is an open reading frame whose function is uncertain. The CDR3 runs to 15 residues. CDR3 region: CASSSTLGGGETQYF. The CDR3 DNA reads as TGTGCCAGCAGCTCGACGCTGGGGGGGGGAGAGACCCAGTACTTC.

Concerning this clonotype: It is likely a read error, because the conserved phenylalanine at the end of the CDR3 is missing. The DNA is omitted, as the CDR3 cannot be located on it reliably, and the CDR3 follows TCRdb's listing. The V and J genes are TRBV7-9 and TRBJ2-6; the tabulated D call, TRBD1, remains unverified against the DNA. Looked up from germline, CDR1 is SEHNR and CDR2 is FQNEAQ (reference sequence). The CDR3 sequence runs 15 residues, both termini included. CDR3 loop: CASSPPGWNIQYFGA.

This clonotype was found once. The rearrangement links TRBV7-6 to TRBJ2-1, with D unresolved. The end of the DNA aligns better with TRBJ1-2, so the J call may be wrong. In germline, CDR1 is SGHVS, CDR2 FNYEAQ. The CDR3 spans 14 residues. The CDR3 DNA reads as TGTGCCAGCAGCTCCTCGGCTACGGGCTATGGCTACACCTTC. Its translation is CASSSSATGYGYTF.

This clonotype has just a few counts. CDR3 sequence reads: CASSPRRTSTDTQYF. Here the CDR3 DNA reads TGTGCCAGCAGTCCCCGTAGGACTAGCACAGATACGCAGTATTTT. The gene calls are TRBV12-3 or TRBV12-4 and TRBJ2-3, with D possibly being TRBD2 (5 bases). V lost 5 bases and J 0 bases, leaving 12 bases between the germline ends. The CDR3 totals 15 residues.

This sequence joins TRBV28 and TRBJ2-4; D may be TRBD1 or TRBD2 (6 bases each). With the DNA end fitting TRBJ2-5 better, the J assignment may be wrong. The CDR3 runs 16 residues. The germline CDR1 and CDR2 sequences are MDHEN and SYDVKM. The CDR3 DNA is TGTGCCAGCAGTTTATTTCCACAGGGACTCGGAGAGACCCAGTACTTC. Amino acid sequence: CASSLFPQGLGETQYF.

This clonotype was counted many times. This rearrangement joins TRBV27 to TRBJ1-2; possible D gene TRBD1, 5 bases. Germline values: CDR1 MNHEY, CDR2 SMNVEV (reference sequence). This CDR3 is built from 13 residues. V lost 5 bases and J 4 bases, leaving 11 bases between the germline ends. The CDR3, as DNA: TGTGCCAGCAGTCTCCGGGGGAGCTATGGCTACACCTTC. Translated: CASSLRGSYGYTF.

The table lists this clonotype with many counts. CDR3 in DNA: TGCGCCAGCAGCTTAGGTGTTGCAGGGGACGAGCAGTACTTC. Protein: CASSLGVAGDEQYF. The V gene is TRBV5-1, the J gene TRBJ2-5; possible D gene TRBD1, 6 bases. With the DNA end fitting TRBJ2-7 better, the J assignment may be wrong. The CDR3 covers 14 residues. CDR1 SGHRS and CDR2 YFSETQ come from the germline V gene.

The V call is TRBV5-1, the J call TRBJ2-5; D is unclear. The DNA end lines up better with TRBJ2-7; the J call may be wrong. Germline V gene data show CDR1 as SGHRS and CDR2 as YFSETQ. The CDR3 has 12 amino acids. CDR3 amino acids: CASSSGGYEQYF. The CDR3 DNA reads as TGCGCCAGCAGCTCGGGTGGCTACGAGCAGTACTTC.

The chain carries TRBV7-8 and TRBJ1-5; D gene unclear. V shed 5 bases and J shed 0 bases, with 11 bases lying between them. The length of the CDR3 is 15 residues. Germline assignment: CDR1 SGHVS and CDR2 FQNEAQ. The CDR3, as DNA: TGTGCCAGCAGCCGGGTGGGGTCTAGCAATCAGCCCCAGCATTTT. Translation gives CASSRVGSSNQPQHF.

This clonotype turned up a few times. The genes are TRBV5-1 and TRBJ1-1; D may be TRBD1 (6 bases). Germline CDR1 and CDR2: SGHRS and YFSETQ. This CDR3 has 14 residues. Trimming pared 4 bases from V and 3 bases from J, leaving 13 bases between. DNA of the CDR3: TGCGCCAGCAGCAGAAGGGGGGACGACACTGAAGCTTTCTTT. Protein product: CASSRRGDDTEAFF. Combining the CDR3 with reference TRBV5-1 and TRBJ1-1 gives the whole variable domain KAGVTQTPRYLIKTRGQQVTLSCSPISGHRSVSWYQQTPGQGLQFLFEYFSETQRNKGNFPGRFSGRQFSNSRSEMNVSTLELGDSALYLCASSRRGDDTEAFFGQGTRLTVV.

This clonotype was picked up a small number of times. The chain links TRBV7-3 to TRBJ2-5, with unresolved D. Per the germline V gene, CDR1 is SGHTA and CDR2 is FQGTGA. The CDR3 has 13 residues. V lost 1 base and J 2 bases, leaving 5 bases between the germline ends. CDR3 nucleotides: TGTGCCAGCAGCTTAATGGCACAAGAGACCCAGTACTTC. Residues: CASSLMAQETQYF.

As concerns this clonotype: A much bigger clone sits one base away, suggesting this may be a read error. The chain has TRBV4-2 and TRBJ2-1; D perhaps matches TRBD2 (6 bases). The germline V gene encodes CDR1 LGHNA and CDR2 YNFKEQ. With 4 bases removed from V and 10 bases from J, the gap between germline ends came to 17 bases. The CDR3 sequence is 14 residues long. The CDR3 is CASSRGDGPDEQFF. The CDR3 DNA sequence: TGTGCCAGCAGCCGGGGGGACGGACCCGACGAGCAGTTCTTC.

This clonotype has more than one count but fewer than ten. The conserved phenylalanine or tryptophan normally closing the CDR3 is absent here, so this likely arose from a read error. The DNA is left out, because the CDR3 cannot be placed on it with certainty; the CDR3 is given as TCRdb lists it. The chain links TRBV28 to TRBJ2-3; the D segment call TRBD1 is taken from the table without a DNA check. CDR1 and CDR2 (germline): MDHEN, SYDVKM. The CDR3 is 17 residues long, ends included. The CDR3 sequence: CASRKLGGGGNEQFFGP.

In its sample, this clonotype was seen many times. The rearrangement joins TRBV19 to TRBJ2-3; maybe TRBD2 (5 bases). The CDR3 totals 17 residues. Germline CDR1 LNHDA, CDR2 SQIVND (reference sequence). V was shortened by 0 bases and J by 0 bases, with 13 bases between the two germline ends. The CDR3 spells CASSIDQEVPSTDTQYF. The DNA for the CDR3 is TGTGCCAGTAGTATAGATCAGGAGGTCCCTAGCACAGATACGCAGTATTTT.